This T cell receptor (beta chain) was profiled in a study of cytomegalovirus exposure and HLA in healthy donors. Trimming removed 6 bases at V and 0 bases at J, with 11 bases between. The V gene's germline CDR1 is MNHEY and CDR2 SVGAGI. This CDR3 is built from 14 residues. A remark on this clone: Its cognate antigen is unknown.

Study-wide results and caveats: Trimming of TCR beta V- and J-genes showed a link, identified in a later analysis, to a missense DCLRE1C variant.

The PCR used 60 Vbeta and 13 Jbeta primers. Libraries were prepared by immunoSEQ multiplex PCR; TCRdb keeps only in-frame clonotypes and omits some of them. The table lists nearly 110,000 clones, 65% to 85% of them singletons. The sequence was obtained from a man aged 25-45 years in good health and CMV-seronegative. The specimen sequenced was PBMCs. The chain is built from TRBV6-5 and TRBJ1-2; TRBD1 might be the D (6 bases). Written as DNA, the CDR3 is TGTGCCAGCAGCCGACAGGACACTAACTATGGCTACACCTTC. Amino acids: CASSRQDTNYGYTF.